This TCR beta chain was sequenced during a study of cytomegalovirus exposure and HLA in healthy donors. Overall study findings and caveats: About 87% or about 30% of the time was how often most TCR beta V segments were productive, according to an earlier analysis. Per a later analysis, approximately 16,000 TCR beta sequences showed association with HLA alleles at 0.05 false discovery rate. In all likelihood, a cluster of highly shared sequence variants was a sequencing artifact.

Per the germline V gene, CDR1 is GTSNPN and CDR2 is SVGIG (reference sequence). Trimming took 5 bases from V and 4 from J; bases not matched to a gene: 7. The CDR3 runs 13 residues. As to this clone: The antigen is undetermined.

PCR primers comprised 60 Vbeta and 13 Jbeta primers. The data were produced by immunoSEQ multiplex PCR, yet TCRdb's version contains in-frame clones alone and is incomplete. This table holds 200,000 to 300,000 clones, approximately 85% found once. This sequence was found in a woman in her thirties or forties in good health and CMV-seropositive. Input material: PBMCs. The chain joins TRBV30 to TRBJ1-1; TRBD1 matches at 7 bases. Here the CDR3 DNA reads TGTGCCTGGGGACCCGACAGGGCCACTGAAGCTTTCTTT. Translating it yields CAWGPDRATEAFF.